The sample holds a few counts of the clone carrying this TCR beta chain. Its antigen is not identified. The entry originates in a study of CD8+ T cells in alopecia areata. Study information: Twice daily, treated patients received 5 to 10 mg of oral tofacitinib.

Treatment: oral pan-JAK inhibitor, 5-10 mg twice daily. The study, taken as a whole, reports: Tofacitinib significantly brought down scalp clonality and expanded CD8+ clones among top 100. Scalp sample sequencing also detects resident alphabeta T cells of normal skin.

The sequencing template was cDNA reverse transcribed from extracted RNA. The data were produced by immunoSEQ multiplex PCR, yet TCRdb's version contains in-frame clones alone and is incomplete. The data contain 160,000 or so clones, roughly 58% of them seen just once; the ten biggest clones take up approximately 16%. The germline V gene has CDR1 SGHDN and CDR2 FVKESK. The length of the CDR3 is 16 residues. The V end lost 1 base, the J end lost 0 bases, and 13 bases lay between the germline ends. The genes are TRBV14 and TRBJ2-7; D is unclear. This sample comprised CD4+ T cells sorted from blood, obtained between weeks 55 and 65, from a patient treated with tofacitinib. The TCR was taken from a human donor with alopecia areata. In nucleotides, the CDR3 is TGTGCCAGCAGCCAAGGATGGTATGGAGTCTCCTACGAGCAGTACTTC. It is translated as CASSQGWYGVSYEQYF.